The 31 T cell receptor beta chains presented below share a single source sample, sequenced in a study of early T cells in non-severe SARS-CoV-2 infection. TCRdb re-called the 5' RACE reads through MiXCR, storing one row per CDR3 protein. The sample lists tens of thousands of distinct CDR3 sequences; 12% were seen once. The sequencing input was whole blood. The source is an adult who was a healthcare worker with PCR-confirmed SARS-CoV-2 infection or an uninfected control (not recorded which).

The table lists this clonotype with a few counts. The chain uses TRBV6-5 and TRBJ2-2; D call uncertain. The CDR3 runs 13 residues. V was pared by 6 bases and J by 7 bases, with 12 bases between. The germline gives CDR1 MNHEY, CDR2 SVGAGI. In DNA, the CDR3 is TGTGCCAGCAGACCGTTACAGATCGGGGAGCTGTTTTTT. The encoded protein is CASRPLQIGELFF.

This CDR3 reads CASSLAGGPADTQYF. DNA for the CDR3: TGTGCCAGCAGTTTGGCGGGGGGGCCGGCCGATACGCAGTATTTT. The chain carries TRBV6-2 or TRBV6-3 and TRBJ2-3; 9 bases are shared with TRBD2. The CDR3 is 15 amino acids. CDR1 and CDR2 (germline): MNHEY, SVGEGT. The V and J ends lost 4 bases and 6 bases, in that order; junction bases with no gene match: 8.

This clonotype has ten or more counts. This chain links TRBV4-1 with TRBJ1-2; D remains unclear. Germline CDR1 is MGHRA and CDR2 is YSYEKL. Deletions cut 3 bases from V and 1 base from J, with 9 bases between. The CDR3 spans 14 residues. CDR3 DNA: TGCGCCAGCAGCCATCGCACCGGTAACTATGGCTACACCTTC. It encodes CASSHRTGNYGYTF.

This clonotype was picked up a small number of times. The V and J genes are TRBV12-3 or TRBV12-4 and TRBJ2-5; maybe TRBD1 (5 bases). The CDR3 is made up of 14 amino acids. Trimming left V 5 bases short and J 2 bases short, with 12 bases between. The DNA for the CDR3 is TGTGCCAGCAGTGACAGTGCCCGTCAAGAGACCCAGTACTTC. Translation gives CASSDSARQETQYF.

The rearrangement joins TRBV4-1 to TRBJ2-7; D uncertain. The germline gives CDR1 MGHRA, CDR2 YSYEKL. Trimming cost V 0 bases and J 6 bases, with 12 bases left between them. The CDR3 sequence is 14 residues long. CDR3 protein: CASSQDLRVSEQYF. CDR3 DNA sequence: TGCGCCAGCAGCCAAGATTTAAGGGTATCCGAGCAGTACTTC.

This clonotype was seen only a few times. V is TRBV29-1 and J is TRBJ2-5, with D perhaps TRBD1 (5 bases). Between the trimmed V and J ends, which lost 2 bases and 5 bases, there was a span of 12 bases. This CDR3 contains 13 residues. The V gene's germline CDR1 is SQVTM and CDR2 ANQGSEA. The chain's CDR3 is CSVESDAGETQYF. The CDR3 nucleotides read TGCAGCGTTGAATCGGACGCAGGGGAGACCCAGTACTTC.

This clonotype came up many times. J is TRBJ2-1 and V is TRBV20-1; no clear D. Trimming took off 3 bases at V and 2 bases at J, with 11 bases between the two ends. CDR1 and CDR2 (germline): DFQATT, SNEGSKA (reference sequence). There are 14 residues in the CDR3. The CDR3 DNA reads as TGCAGTGCTAGCTCAGGTATTGCCTACAATGAGCAGTTCTTC. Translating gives CSASSGIAYNEQFF.

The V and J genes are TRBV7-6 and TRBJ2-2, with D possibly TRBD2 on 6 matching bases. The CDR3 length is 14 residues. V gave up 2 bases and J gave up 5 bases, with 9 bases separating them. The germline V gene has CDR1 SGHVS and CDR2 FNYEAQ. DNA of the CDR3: TGTGCCAGCAGCTTATCGGGGGTGACCGGGGAGCTGTTTTTT. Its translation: CASSLSGVTGELFF. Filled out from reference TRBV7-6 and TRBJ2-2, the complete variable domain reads GAGVSQSPRYKVTKRGQDVALRCDPISGHVSLYWYRQALGQGPEFLTYFNYEAQQDKSGLPNDRFSAERPEGSISTLTIQRTEQRDSAMYRCASSLSGVTGELFFGEGSRLTVL.

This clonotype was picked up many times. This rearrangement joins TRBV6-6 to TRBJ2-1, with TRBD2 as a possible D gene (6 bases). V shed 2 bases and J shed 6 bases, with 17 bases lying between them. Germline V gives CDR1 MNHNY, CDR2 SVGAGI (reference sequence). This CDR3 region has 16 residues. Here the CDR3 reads CASSYPRGEFGNEQFF. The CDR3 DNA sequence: TGTGCCAGCAGTTACCCACGCGGGGAGTTCGGCAATGAGCAGTTCTTC.

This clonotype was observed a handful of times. CDR3 nucleotides: TGTGCCAGCAGCTTCGATCGGTGGTACTATGGCTACACCTTC. This encodes CASSFDRWYYGYTF. The chain combines TRBV5-6 with TRBJ1-2; D ambiguous. The length of the CDR3 is 14 residues. Germline CDR1 is SGHDT and CDR2 is YYEEEE. Between the trimmed V and J ends, which lost 2 bases and 3 bases, there was a span of 11 bases.

DNA of the CDR3: TGTGCCAGCAGTATTTGGGCTGCGAGGAGCTCCTACGAGCAGTACTTC. This encodes CASSIWAARSSYEQYF. V usage is TRBV2 and J usage is TRBJ2-7; D is unresolved. CDR1 and CDR2 from the germline V gene are SNHLY and FYNNEI. The V end was cut by 5 bases, the J end by 0 bases, with 17 bases between. The CDR3 is 16 residues long.

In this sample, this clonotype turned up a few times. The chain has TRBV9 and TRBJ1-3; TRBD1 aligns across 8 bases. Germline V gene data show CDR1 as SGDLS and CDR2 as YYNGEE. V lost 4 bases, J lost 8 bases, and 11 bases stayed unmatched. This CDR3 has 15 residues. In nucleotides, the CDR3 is TGTGCCAGCAGCTTGACAGGGGCGGAATCCGACACCATATATTTT. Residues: CASSLTGAESDTIYF. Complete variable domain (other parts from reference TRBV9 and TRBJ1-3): DSGVTQTPKHLITATGQRVTLRCSPRSGDLSVYWYQQSLDQGLQFLIQYYNGEERAKGNILERFSAQQFPDLHSELNLSSLELGDSALYFCASSLTGAESDTIYFGEGSWLTVV.

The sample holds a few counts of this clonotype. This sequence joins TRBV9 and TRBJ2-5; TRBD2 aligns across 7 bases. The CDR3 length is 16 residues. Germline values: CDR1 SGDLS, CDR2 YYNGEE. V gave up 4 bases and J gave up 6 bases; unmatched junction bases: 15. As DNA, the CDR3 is TGTGCCAGCAGCCCAAGCGGGACTTGGGATATGAAGACCCAGTACTTC. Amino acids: CASSPSGTWDMKTQYF.

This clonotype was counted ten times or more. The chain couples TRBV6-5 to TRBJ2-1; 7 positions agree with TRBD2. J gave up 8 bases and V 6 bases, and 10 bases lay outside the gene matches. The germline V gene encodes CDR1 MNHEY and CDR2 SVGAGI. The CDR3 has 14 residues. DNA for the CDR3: TGTGCCAGCAGGCTTTTAGCGGGTAGCGATGAGCAGTTCTTC. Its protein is CASRLLAGSDEQFF.

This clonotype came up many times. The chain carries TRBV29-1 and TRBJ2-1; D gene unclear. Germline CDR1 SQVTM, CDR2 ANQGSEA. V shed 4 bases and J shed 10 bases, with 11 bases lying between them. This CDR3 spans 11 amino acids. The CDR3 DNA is TGCAGCGTTGTCGTGGAAGTGGAGCAGTTCTTC. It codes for CSVVVEVEQFF.

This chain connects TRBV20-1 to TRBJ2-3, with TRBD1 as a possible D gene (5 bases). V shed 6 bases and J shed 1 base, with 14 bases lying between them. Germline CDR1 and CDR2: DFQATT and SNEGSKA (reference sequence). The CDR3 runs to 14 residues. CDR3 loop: CSASTQGRTDTQYF. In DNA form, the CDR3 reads TGCAGTGCCAGCACGCAGGGCCGCACAGATACGCAGTATTTT.

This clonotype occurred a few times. CDR3 in amino acids: CASSEMAGGADTQYF. The CDR3 DNA reads as TGTGCCAGCAGTGAAATGGCGGGGGGCGCAGATACGCAGTATTTT. This sequence joins TRBV6-4 and TRBJ2-3; 8 bases are shared with TRBD2. V shed 3 bases and J 4 bases; nucleotides not matched to a gene: 6. Germline V gene data show CDR1 as MRHNA and CDR2 as SNTAGT. This CDR3 region has 15 residues.

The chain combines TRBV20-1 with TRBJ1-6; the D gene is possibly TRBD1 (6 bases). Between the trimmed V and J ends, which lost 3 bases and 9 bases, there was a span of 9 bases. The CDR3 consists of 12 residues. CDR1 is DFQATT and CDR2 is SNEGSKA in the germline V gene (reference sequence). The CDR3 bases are TGCAGTGCTAGCAGGGGAAGTTCACCCCTCCACTTT. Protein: CSASRGSSPLHF.

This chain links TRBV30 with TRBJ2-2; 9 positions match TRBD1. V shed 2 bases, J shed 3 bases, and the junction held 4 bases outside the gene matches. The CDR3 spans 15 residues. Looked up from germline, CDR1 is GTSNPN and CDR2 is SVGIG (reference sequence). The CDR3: CAWSPGTGYTGELFF. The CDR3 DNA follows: TGTGCCTGGAGTCCCGGGACAGGGTACACCGGGGAGCTGTTTTTT.

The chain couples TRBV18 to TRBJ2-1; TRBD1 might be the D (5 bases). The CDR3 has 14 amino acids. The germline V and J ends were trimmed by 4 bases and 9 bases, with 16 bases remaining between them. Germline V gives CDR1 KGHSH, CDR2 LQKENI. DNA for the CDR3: TGTGCCAGCTCACTAAAGGAAGGGCAGGGTGAGCAGTTCTTC. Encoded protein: CASSLKEGQGEQFF.

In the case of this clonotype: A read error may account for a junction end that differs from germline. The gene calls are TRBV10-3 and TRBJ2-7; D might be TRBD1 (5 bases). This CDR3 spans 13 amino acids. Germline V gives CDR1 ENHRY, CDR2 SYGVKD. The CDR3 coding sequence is TGTGCCTCAGCCTTGACAGAATCCTACGATCAGTACTTC. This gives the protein CASALTESYDQYF.

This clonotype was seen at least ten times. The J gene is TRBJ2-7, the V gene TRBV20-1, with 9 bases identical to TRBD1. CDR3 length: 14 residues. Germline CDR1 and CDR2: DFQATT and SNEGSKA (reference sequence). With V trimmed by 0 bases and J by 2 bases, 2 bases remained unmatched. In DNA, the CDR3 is TGCAGTGCTAGAGAGGGACAGGGCACCTACGAGCAGTACTTC. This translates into CSAREGQGTYEQYF.

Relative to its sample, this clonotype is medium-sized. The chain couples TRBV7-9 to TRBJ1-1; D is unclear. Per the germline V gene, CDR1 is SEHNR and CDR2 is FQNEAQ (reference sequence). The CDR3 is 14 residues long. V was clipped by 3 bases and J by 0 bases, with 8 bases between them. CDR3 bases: TGTGCCAGCAGCTTCGAGGGTATGAACACTGAAGCTTTCTTT. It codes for CASSFEGMNTEAFF.

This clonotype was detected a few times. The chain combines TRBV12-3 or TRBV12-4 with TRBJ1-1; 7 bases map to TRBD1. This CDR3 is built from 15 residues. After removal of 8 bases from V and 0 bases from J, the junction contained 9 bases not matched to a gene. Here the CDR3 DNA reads TGTGCCAGCGCACCTAACAGGGGCATGAACACTGAAGCTTTCTTT. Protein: CASAPNRGMNTEAFF.

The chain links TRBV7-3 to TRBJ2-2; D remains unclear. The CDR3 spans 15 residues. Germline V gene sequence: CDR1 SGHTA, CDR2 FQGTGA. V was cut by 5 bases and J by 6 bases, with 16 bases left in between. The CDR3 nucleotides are TGTGCCAGCAGCAACCCCCGCGGTGGGTCCGGGGAGCTGTTTTTT. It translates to CASSNPRGGSGELFF.

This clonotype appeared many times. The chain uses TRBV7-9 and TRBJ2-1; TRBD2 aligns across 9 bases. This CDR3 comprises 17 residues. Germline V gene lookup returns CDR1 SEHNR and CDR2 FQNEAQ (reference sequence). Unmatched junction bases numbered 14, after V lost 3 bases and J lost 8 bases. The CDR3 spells CASSFLSGTSFSDEQFF. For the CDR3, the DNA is TGTGCCAGCAGCTTCCTATCCGGGACTAGCTTTAGCGATGAGCAGTTCTTC.

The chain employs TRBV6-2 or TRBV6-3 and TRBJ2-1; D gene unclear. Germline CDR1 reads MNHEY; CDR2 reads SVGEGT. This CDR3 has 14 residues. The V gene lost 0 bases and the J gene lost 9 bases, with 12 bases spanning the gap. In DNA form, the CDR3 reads TGTGCCAGCAGTTACTCCCTCGCGGTTGGTGAGCAGTTCTTC. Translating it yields CASSYSLAVGEQFF.

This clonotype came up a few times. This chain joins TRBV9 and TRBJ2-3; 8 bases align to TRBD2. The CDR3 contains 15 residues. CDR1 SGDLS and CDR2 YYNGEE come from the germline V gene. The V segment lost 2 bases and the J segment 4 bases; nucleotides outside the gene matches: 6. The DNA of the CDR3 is TGTGCCAGCAGCGTGTTAGGGACTAGATCAGATACGCAGTATTTT. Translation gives CASSVLGTRSDTQYF.

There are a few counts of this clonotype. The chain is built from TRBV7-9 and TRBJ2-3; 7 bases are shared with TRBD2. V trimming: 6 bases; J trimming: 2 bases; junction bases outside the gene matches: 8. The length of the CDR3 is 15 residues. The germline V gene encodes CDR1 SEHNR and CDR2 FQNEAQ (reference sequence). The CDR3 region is CASSPASGLTDTQYF. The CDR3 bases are TGTGCCAGCAGTCCAGCTAGCGGTCTCACAGATACGCAGTATTTT. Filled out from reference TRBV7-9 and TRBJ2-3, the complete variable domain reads DTGVSQNPRHKITKRGQNVTFRCDPISEHNRLYWYRQTLGQGPEFLTYFQNEAQLEKSRLLSDRFSAERPKGSFSTLEIQRTEQGDSAMYLCASSPASGLTDTQYFGPGTRLTVL.

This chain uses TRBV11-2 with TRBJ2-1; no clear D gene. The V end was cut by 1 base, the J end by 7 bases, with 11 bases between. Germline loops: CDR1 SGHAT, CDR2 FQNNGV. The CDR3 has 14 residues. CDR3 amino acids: CASSLAGPGNEQFF. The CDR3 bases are TGTGCCAGCAGCTTAGCGGGCCCTGGTAATGAGCAGTTCTTC.

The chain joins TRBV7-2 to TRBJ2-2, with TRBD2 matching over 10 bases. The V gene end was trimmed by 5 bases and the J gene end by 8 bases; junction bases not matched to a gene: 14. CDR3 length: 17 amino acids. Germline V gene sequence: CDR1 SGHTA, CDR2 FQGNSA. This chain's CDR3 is CASSLYSLAGVPGELFF. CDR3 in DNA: TGTGCCAGCAGCCTCTACAGCCTAGCGGGAGTCCCTGGGGAGCTGTTTTTT.